Following are 27 T cell receptor beta chains from one sample sequenced in a study of T-cell reconstitution after alpha-beta-depleted transplantation in children. Unique molecular identifiers were incorporated during preparation of the TCRbeta library. One entry per CDR3 protein results from TCRdb running MiXCR on the PCR reads. The sample lists 180,000 or so distinct CDR3 sequences, 5.5% to 7% occurring once. The starting material was PBMCs, obtained before TCRalphabeta/CD19-depleted stem cell transplant. These receptors were taken from a girl under three years old with combined immunodeficiency, due to receive a stem cell transplant.

This clonotype has at least ten counts. The rearrangement joins TRBV29-1 to TRBJ2-2; possible D gene TRBD1, 6 bases. Per germline, CDR1 SQVTM and CDR2 ANQGSEA. This CDR3 has 13 amino acids. V lost 7 bases and J 2 bases, leaving 11 bases between the germline ends. CDR3 sequence reads: CSARQVNTGELFF. CDR3 coding DNA: TGCAGCGCAAGACAGGTTAACACCGGGGAGCTGTTTTTT.

This clonotype was counted many times. The chain employs TRBV29-1 and TRBJ2-2; D ambiguous. The CDR3 consists of 11 residues. Germline CDR1 reads SQVTM; CDR2 reads ANQGSEA. V lost 4 bases, J lost 6 bases, and 6 bases lay in between. CDR3 sequence reads: CSVVGSGELFF. The DNA of the CDR3 is TGCAGCGTTGTGGGATCCGGGGAGCTGTTTTTT.

This clonotype was observed at least ten times. The DNA of the CDR3 is TGCGCCAGCAGCCAAGATTGGGCGCCCCCACTCCACGAGCAGTACTTC. Its translation is CASSQDWAPPLHEQYF. V gene TRBV4-3 combines with J gene TRBJ2-7; D is ambiguous. In germline, CDR1 is LGHNA, CDR2 YSLEER. This CDR3 has 16 residues. V lost 0 bases and J 5 bases, leaving 17 bases between the germline ends.

This clonotype was seen ten or more times. The chain joins TRBV6-5 to TRBJ2-1; possible D gene TRBD2, 6 bases. V lost 2 bases and J 0 bases, leaving 8 bases between the germline ends. Germline assignment: CDR1 MNHEY and CDR2 SVGAGI. The CDR3 runs 15 residues. The CDR3 sequence is CASSYRESSYNEQFF. CDR3 sequence (DNA): TGTGCCAGCAGTTACCGGGAGAGCTCCTACAATGAGCAGTTCTTC.

Ten or more counts support this clonotype. The genes are TRBV6-2 or TRBV6-3 and TRBJ2-1, with a possible D match to TRBD2 (6 bases). Germline V lookup: CDR1 MNHEY, CDR2 SVGEGT. Trimming took off 2 bases at V and 2 bases at J, with 10 bases between the two ends. The length of the CDR3 is 15 residues. The CDR3: CASSYGRGPYNEQFF. Here the CDR3 DNA reads TGTGCCAGCAGTTACGGGCGGGGTCCCTACAATGAGCAGTTCTTC.

This clonotype was seen only a few times. The chain has TRBV27 and TRBJ2-3, with unresolved D. Germline V lookup: CDR1 MNHEY, CDR2 SMNVEV (reference sequence). The V end lost 6 bases, the J end lost 0 bases, and 16 bases lay between the germline ends. This CDR3 has 16 amino acids. The chain's CDR3 is CASSLHPGLSTDTQYF. The CDR3 bases are TGTGCCAGCAGCTTACACCCCGGGCTAAGCACAGATACGCAGTATTTT.

This clonotype was counted many times. The chain joins TRBV20-1 to TRBJ2-5; possible D gene TRBD1, 5 bases. Trimming removed 6 bases from V and 4 bases from J, with 24 bases in between. CDR3 size: 16 residues. In germline, CDR1 is DFQATT, CDR2 SNEGSKA (reference sequence). DNA for the CDR3: TGCAGTGCCATAACCGGGCGGCAGGGTGTAATAGAGACCCAGTACTTC. Protein: CSAITGRQGVIETQYF.

This clonotype was observed at least ten times. V is TRBV28 and J is TRBJ2-2, with D uncertain. This CDR3 has 14 residues. Germline loops: CDR1 MDHEN, CDR2 SYDVKM. V was shortened by 6 bases and J by 1 base, with 9 bases between the two germline ends. CDR3 DNA: TGTGCCAGCAGCTTGCTGGGGAACACCGGGGAGCTGTTTTTT. Protein sequence: CASSLLGNTGELFF.

Comment on this clonotype: The CDR3 end shows no conserved phenylalanine or tryptophan, and so a read error is likely. The chain carries TRBV11-1 and TRBJ1-2; TRBD1 might be the D (5 bases). V shed 1 base and J shed 5 bases, with 11 bases lying between them. The CDR3 is 14 residues long. Per the germline V gene, CDR1 is SGHAT and CDR2 is FQDESV (reference sequence). The CDR3 region has the DNA TGTGCCAGCAGCTTAGGCGGGACGTTATATGGCTACACCGTC. Residues: CASSLGGTLYGYTV.

V and J are TRBV11-3 and TRBJ2-1; D is unresolved. Germline CDR1 SGHNT, CDR2 YENEEA. The CDR3 totals 13 residues. Trimming took off 1 base at V and 5 bases at J, with 6 bases between the two ends. CDR3 DNA: TGTGCCAGCAGCTTAGCTTATGACAATGAGCAGTTCTTC. This sequence encodes CASSLAYDNEQFF.

This clonotype was picked up many times. V and J are TRBV9 and TRBJ2-7; 7 bases align to TRBD1. This CDR3 spans 14 amino acids. Germline CDR1 reads SGDLS; CDR2 reads YYNGEE. The ends lost 4 bases at V and 0 bases at J; junction bases unmatched: 4. Here the CDR3 reads CASSSRGISYEQYF. CDR3 DNA sequence: TGTGCCAGCAGCAGCAGGGGGATCTCCTACGAGCAGTACTTC.

This clonotype was seen many times. The chain has TRBV4-1 and TRBJ2-1; D possibly corresponds to TRBD1 (6 bases). This CDR3 region has 14 residues. The ends were cut back, 7 bases at V and 7 bases at J, with 17 bases in the middle. Looked up from germline, CDR1 is MGHRA and CDR2 is YSYEKL. The CDR3 sequence is CASMGARGGNEQFF. The CDR3 bases are TGCGCCAGCATGGGGGCTAGGGGTGGGAATGAGCAGTTCTTC.

The gene calls are TRBV11-3 and TRBJ1-2; a possible D gene is TRBD1 (5 bases). Germline values: CDR1 SGHNT, CDR2 YENEEA. The CDR3 sequence is 14 residues long. V lost 1 base to trimming and J lost 1 base, with 7 bases between them. Here the CDR3 reads CASSLGDSNYGYTF. CDR3 bases: TGTGCCAGCAGCTTAGGCGACAGTAACTATGGCTACACCTTC. Combining the CDR3 with reference TRBV11-3 and TRBJ1-2 gives the whole variable domain EAGVVQSPRYKIIEKKQPVAFWCNPISGHNTLYWYLQNLGQGPELLIRYENEEAVDDSQLPKDRFSAERLKGVDSTLKIQPAELGDSAVYLCASSLGDSNYGYTFGSGTRLTVV.

This clonotype was counted ten times or more. The chain links TRBV7-9 to TRBJ1-1; D is undetermined. V lost 5 bases, J lost 2 bases, and 9 bases lay in between. The CDR3 spans 13 residues. The germline V gene has CDR1 SEHNR and CDR2 FQNEAQ (reference sequence). This chain's CDR3 is CASSLARNTEAFF. The CDR3 DNA follows: TGTGCCAGCAGCCTTGCCAGAAACACTGAAGCTTTCTTT.

This clonotype has at least ten counts. The V and J genes are TRBV7-6 and TRBJ1-6, with 7 positions matching TRBD1. Germline V lookup: CDR1 SGHVS, CDR2 FNYEAQ. V lost 7 bases and J lost 10; bases outside the gene matches: 10. This CDR3 has 14 residues. The CDR3 loop is CASTFRDRGSPLHF. CDR3 in DNA: TGTGCCAGCACCTTCCGGGACAGAGGATCACCCCTCCACTTT.

This clonotype appeared many times. The CDR3 loop reads CASWGDTQYF. Here the CDR3 DNA reads TGTGCCTCTTGGGGGGATACGCAGTATTTT. The chain recombines TRBV12-3 or TRBV12-4 with TRBJ2-3, with D perhaps matching TRBD1 or TRBD2 (5 bases each). This CDR3 is 10 amino acids long. Trimming stripped 11 bases from V and 6 bases from J, with 9 bases between.

The count of this clonotype is one. The germline gene is not matched at one end of the junction; a read error may be the cause. The chain is built from TRBV29-1 and TRBJ1-2, with a possible D match to TRBD1 (5 bases). Germline CDR1 is SQVTM and CDR2 is ANQGSEA. The CDR3 runs 12 residues. As DNA, the CDR3 is TGCAGCGTTGGGGGGGAAAGGCCCTCGACGGCCTTC. This translates into CSVGGERPSTAF.

This clonotype was found once. The J gene is TRBJ2-1, the V gene TRBV20-1, with 9 bases matching TRBD2. This CDR3 spans 17 amino acids. The germline V gene encodes CDR1 DFQATT and CDR2 SNEGSKA (reference sequence). CDR3 residues: CCARGGGRVTELNEQFF. The CDR3 DNA follows: TGCTGCGCTAGAGGGGGCGGGAGGGTAACAGAATTAAATGAGCAGTTCTTC.

The sample holds many counts of this clonotype. V usage is TRBV20-1 and J usage is TRBJ1-2; weak D call: TRBD1 (6 bases). Trimming pared 3 bases from V and 1 base from J, leaving 12 bases between. Germline V lookup: CDR1 DFQATT, CDR2 SNEGSKA (reference sequence). CDR3 length equals 14 residues. CDR3 in amino acids: CSASGQLLNYGYTF. In nucleotides, the CDR3 is TGCAGTGCTAGCGGACAGCTACTTAACTATGGCTACACCTTC.

This clonotype was seen many times. The chain recombines TRBV15 with TRBJ2-7; 7 bases line up with TRBD1. The CDR3 has 16 amino acids. Germline lookup yields CDR1 LNHNV and CDR2 YYDKDF (reference sequence). The V gene end was trimmed by 1 base and the J gene end by 4 bases; junction bases not matched to a gene: 10. The CDR3 DNA reads TGTGCCACCAGCAGAGCCTTGACAGGGTTGTTGTACGAGCAGTACTTC. Its protein is CATSRALTGLLYEQYF.

A single count supports this clonotype. V and J are TRBV7-2 and TRBJ1-1, with D possibly being TRBD1 (5 bases). Germline V gene sequence: CDR1 SGHTA, CDR2 FQGNSA. The CDR3 sequence is 15 residues long. Trimming stripped 2 bases from V and 5 bases from J, with 15 bases between. The CDR3 DNA reads TGTGCCAGCAGCTTAACGGCACGCGGGGGAACTGAAGCTTTCTTT. Its protein product is CASSLTARGGTEAFF.

This clonotype was recorded many times. This sequence joins TRBV2 and TRBJ2-3; tentative D call: TRBD2 (5 bases). Germline V gives CDR1 SNHLY, CDR2 FYNNEI. The CDR3 runs 12 residues. Trimming stripped 11 bases from V and 6 bases from J, with 15 bases between. The CDR3 DNA follows: TGTGCCGTCGGTGGGCGGGCCGATACGCAGTATTTT. This encodes CAVGGRADTQYF. Variable domain in full (rest from reference TRBV2 and TRBJ2-3): EPEVTQTPSHQVTQMGQEVILRCVPISNHLYFYWYRQILGQKVEFLVSFYNNEISEKSEIFDDQFSVERPDGSNFTLKIRSTKLEDSAMYFCAVGGRADTQYFGPGTRLTVL.

This clonotype was seen ten or more times. The chain joins TRBV7-8 to TRBJ2-2; maybe TRBD2 (6 bases). Germline lookup yields CDR1 SGHVS and CDR2 FQNEAQ. V lost 1 base to trimming and J lost 5 bases, with 14 bases between them. This CDR3 is built from 16 residues. As DNA, the CDR3 is TGTGCCAGCAGCTTAGGGGACTTAGGCTGGACCGGGGAGCTGTTTTTT. Amino acid sequence: CASSLGDLGWTGELFF.

This clonotype was seen many times. This rearrangement joins TRBV20-1 to TRBJ2-1; 7 bases align to TRBD1. This CDR3 contains 14 residues. The germline CDR1 and CDR2 sequences are DFQATT and SNEGSKA (reference sequence). V shed 6 bases, J shed 5 bases, and the junction held 10 bases outside the gene matches. The CDR3 coding sequence is TGCAGTGCCAGGCCCAGGGGGTTTAACAATGAGCAGTTCTTC. Encoded protein: CSARPRGFNNEQFF.

The gene calls are TRBV20-1 and TRBJ1-5; possibly TRBD1 for D (5 bases). Looked up from germline, CDR1 is DFQATT and CDR2 is SNEGSKA (reference sequence). This CDR3 has 15 residues. With 3 bases removed from V and 1 base from J, the gap between germline ends came to 13 bases. The CDR3 sequence is CSARGGFGSNQPQHF. In DNA form, the CDR3 reads TGCAGTGCTAGGGGGGGGTTTGGAAGCAATCAGCCCCAGCATTTT.

This clonotype appeared many times. The chain links TRBV4-2 to TRBJ2-1; TRBD2 might be the D (5 bases). This CDR3 comprises 16 residues. With 1 base removed from V and 5 bases from J, the gap between germline ends came to 15 bases. The V gene's germline CDR1 is LGHNA and CDR2 YNFKEQ. The CDR3 is CASSQGEVAGDNEQFF. CDR3 bases: TGTGCCAGCAGCCAAGGAGAGGTTGCGGGTGACAATGAGCAGTTCTTC.

In this sample, this clonotype turned up many times. The V gene is TRBV7-8, the J gene TRBJ1-1; the D gene is possibly TRBD1 (6 bases). The CDR3 extends over 15 amino acids. With 1 base removed from V and 0 bases from J, the gap between germline ends came to 9 bases. Germline V lookup: CDR1 SGHVS, CDR2 FQNEAQ. DNA for the CDR3: TGTGCCAGCAGCTTAGTAACAGGGCTGAACACTGAAGCTTTCTTT. Protein product: CASSLVTGLNTEAFF.